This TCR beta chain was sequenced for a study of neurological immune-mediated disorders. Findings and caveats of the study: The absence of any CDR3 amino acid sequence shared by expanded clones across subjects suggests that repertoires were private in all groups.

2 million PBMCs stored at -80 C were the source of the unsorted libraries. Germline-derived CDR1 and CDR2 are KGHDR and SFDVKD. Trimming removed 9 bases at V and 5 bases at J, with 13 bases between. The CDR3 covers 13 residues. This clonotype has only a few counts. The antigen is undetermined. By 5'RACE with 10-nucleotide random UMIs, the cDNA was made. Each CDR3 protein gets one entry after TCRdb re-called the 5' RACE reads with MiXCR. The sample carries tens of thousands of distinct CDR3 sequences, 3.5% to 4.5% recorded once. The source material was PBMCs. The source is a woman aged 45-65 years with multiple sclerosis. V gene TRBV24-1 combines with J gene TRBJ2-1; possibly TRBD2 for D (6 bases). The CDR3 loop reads CATGRHSHNEQFF. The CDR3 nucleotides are TGTGCCACCGGGAGGCACAGCCACAATGAGCAGTTCTTC.